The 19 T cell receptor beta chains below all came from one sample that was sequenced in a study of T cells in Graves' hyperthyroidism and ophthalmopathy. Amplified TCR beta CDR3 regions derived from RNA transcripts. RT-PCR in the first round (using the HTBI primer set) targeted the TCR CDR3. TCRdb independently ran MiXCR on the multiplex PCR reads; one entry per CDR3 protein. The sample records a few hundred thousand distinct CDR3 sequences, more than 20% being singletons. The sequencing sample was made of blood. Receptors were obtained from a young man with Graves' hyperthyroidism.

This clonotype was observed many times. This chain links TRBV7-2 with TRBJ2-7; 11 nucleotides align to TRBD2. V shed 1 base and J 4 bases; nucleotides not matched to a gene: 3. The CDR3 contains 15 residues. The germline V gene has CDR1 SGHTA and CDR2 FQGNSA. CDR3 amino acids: CASSLVASGGYEQYF. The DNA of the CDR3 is TGTGCCAGCAGCTTAGTGGCTAGCGGGGGGTACGAGCAGTACTTC. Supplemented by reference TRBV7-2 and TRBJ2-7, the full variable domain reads GAGVSQSPSNKVTEKGKDVELRCDPISGHTALYWYRQSLGQGLEFLIYFQGNSAPDKSGLPSDRFSAERTGGSVSTLTIQRTQQEDSAVYLCASSLVASGGYEQYFGPGTRLTVT.

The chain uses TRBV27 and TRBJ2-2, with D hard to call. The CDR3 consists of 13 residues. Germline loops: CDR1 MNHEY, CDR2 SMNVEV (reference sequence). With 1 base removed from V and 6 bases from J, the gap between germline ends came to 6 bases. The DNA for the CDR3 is TGTGCCAGCAGTTTATTGTCGGCCGGGGAGCTGTTTTTT. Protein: CASSLLSAGELFF.

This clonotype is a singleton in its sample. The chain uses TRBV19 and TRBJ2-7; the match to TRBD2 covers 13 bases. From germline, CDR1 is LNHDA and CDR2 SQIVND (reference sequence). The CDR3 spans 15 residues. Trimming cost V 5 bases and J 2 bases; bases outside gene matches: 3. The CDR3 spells CASSELAGGPYEQYF. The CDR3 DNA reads TGTGCCAGTAGTGAACTAGCGGGAGGGCCCTACGAGCAGTACTTC.

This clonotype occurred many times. CDR3 in amino acids: CASSGTGEGGNIQYF. The DNA of the CDR3 is TGTGCCAGCAGTGGGACAGGGGAGGGTGGAAACATTCAGTACTTC. J is TRBJ2-4 and V is TRBV6-1; TRBD1 matches at 9 bases. Looked up from germline, CDR1 is MNHNS and CDR2 is SASEGT. This CDR3 has 15 amino acids. Germline trimming cut 4 bases from V and 6 bases from J; bases unmatched to any gene: 7.

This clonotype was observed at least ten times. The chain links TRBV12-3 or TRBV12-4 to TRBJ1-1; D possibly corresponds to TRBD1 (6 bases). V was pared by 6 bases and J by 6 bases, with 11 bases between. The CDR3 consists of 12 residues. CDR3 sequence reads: CASSQTGPEAFF. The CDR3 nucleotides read TGTGCCAGCAGCCAGACAGGCCCTGAAGCTTTCTTT.

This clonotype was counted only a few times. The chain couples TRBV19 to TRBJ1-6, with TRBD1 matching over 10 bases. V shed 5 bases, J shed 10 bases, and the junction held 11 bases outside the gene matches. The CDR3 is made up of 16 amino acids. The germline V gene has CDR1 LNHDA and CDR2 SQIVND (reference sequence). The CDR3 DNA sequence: TGTGCCAGTAGTTCCAGGACAGGGGGAAAAGGATCACCCCTCCACTTT. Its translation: CASSSRTGGKGSPLHF. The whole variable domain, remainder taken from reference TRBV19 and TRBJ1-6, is DGGITQSPKYLFRKEGQNVTLSCEQNLNHDAMYWYRQDPGQGLRLIYYSQIVNDFQKGDIAEGYSVSREKKESFPLTVTSAQKNPTAFYLCASSSRTGGKGSPLHFGNGTRLTVT.

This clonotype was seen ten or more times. The CDR3 DNA is TGTGCCAGCAGTTACTCGATAGGATTCGACACCGGGGAGCTGTTTTTT. Protein product: CASSYSIGFDTGELFF. The chain has TRBV6-5 and TRBJ2-2; no reliable D call. This CDR3 is 16 amino acids long. The germline V gene has CDR1 MNHEY and CDR2 SVGAGI. V lost 0 bases, J lost 3 bases, and 11 bases lay in between.

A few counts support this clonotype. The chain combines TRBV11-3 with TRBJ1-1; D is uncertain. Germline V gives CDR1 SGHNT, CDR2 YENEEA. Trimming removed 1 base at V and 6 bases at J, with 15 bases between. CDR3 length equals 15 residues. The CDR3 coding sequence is TGTGCCAGCAGCTTAGGTCCGGGGAAGGTCGCTGAAGCTTTCTTT. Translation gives CASSLGPGKVAEAFF.

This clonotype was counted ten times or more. The CDR3 DNA is TGTGCCAGCAGCGTAGAGGTGGGACTGGGCTATGGCTACACCTTC. Protein sequence: CASSVEVGLGYGYTF. The chain carries TRBV9 and TRBJ1-2, with D tentatively TRBD1 (5 bases). V shed 0 bases and J shed 4 bases, with 13 bases lying between them. Germline lookup yields CDR1 SGDLS and CDR2 YYNGEE. The length of the CDR3 is 15 residues. The entire variable domain, with the rest obtained from reference TRBV9 and TRBJ1-2, is as follows: DSGVTQTPKHLITATGQRVTLRCSPRSGDLSVYWYQQSLDQGLQFLIQYYNGEERAKGNILERFSAQQFPDLHSELNLSSLELGDSALYFCASSVEVGLGYGYTFGSGTRLTVV.

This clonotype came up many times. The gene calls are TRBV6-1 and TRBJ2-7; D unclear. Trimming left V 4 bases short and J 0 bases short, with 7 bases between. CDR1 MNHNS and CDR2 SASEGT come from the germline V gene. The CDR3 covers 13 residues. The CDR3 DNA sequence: TGTGCCAGCAGTGTAGGCAGCTCCTACGAGCAGTACTTC. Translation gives CASSVGSSYEQYF.

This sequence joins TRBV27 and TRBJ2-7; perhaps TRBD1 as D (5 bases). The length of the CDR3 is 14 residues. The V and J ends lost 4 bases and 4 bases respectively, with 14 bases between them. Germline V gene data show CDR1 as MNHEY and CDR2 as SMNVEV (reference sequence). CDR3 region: CASSWAVGPYEQYF. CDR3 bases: TGTGCCAGCAGTTGGGCGGTGGGGCCTTACGAGCAGTACTTC.

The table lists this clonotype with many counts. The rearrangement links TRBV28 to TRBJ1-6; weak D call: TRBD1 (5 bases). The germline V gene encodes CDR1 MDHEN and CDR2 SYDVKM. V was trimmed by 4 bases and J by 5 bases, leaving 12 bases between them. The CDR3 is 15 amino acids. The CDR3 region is CASSYAGTDNSPLHF. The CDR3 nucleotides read TGTGCCAGCAGTTATGCCGGGACGGATAATTCACCCCTCCACTTT.

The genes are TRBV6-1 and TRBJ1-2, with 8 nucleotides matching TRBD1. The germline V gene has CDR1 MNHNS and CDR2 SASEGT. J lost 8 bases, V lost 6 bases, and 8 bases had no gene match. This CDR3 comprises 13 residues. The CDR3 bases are TGTGCCAGCAGGGGACAGGTTAACGAGGGCTACACCTTC. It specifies CASRGQVNEGYTF.

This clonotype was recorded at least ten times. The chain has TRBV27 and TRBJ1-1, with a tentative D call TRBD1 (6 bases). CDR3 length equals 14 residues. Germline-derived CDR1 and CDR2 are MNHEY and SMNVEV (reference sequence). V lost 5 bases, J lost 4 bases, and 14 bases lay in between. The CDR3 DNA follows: TGTGCCAGCAGTCCCCTTACAGGGCCCACTGAAGCTTTCTTT. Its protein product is CASSPLTGPTEAFF.

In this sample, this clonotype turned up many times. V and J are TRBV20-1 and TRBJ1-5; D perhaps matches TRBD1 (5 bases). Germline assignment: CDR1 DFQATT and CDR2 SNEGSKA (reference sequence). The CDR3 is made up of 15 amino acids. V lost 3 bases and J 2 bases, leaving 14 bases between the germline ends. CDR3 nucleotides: TGCAGTGCTAGTAAGGGGAATGTCGGCAATCAGCCCCAGCATTTT. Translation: CSASKGNVGNQPQHF.

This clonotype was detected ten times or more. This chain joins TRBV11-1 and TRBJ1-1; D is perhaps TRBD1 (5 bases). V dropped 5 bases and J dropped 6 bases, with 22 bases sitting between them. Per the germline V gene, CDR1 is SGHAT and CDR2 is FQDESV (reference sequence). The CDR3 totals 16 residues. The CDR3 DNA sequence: TGTGCCAGCAGCACAAGGGCCGCAGGGAGTGCATCTGAAGCTTTCTTT. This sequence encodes CASSTRAAGSASEAFF.

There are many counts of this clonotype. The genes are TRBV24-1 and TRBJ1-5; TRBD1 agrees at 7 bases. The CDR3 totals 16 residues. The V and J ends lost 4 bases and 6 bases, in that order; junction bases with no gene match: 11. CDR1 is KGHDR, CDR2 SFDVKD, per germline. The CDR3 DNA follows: TGTGCCACCAGTGAACCCGACAGGGTAAGACGTCAGCCCCAGCATTTT. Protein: CATSEPDRVRRQPQHF.

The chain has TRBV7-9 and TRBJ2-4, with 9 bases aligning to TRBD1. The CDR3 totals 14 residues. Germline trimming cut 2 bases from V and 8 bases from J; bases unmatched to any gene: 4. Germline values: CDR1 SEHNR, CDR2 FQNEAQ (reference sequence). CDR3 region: CASSLPGQGYIQYF. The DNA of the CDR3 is TGTGCCAGCAGCTTACCGGGACAGGGTTACATTCAGTACTTC.

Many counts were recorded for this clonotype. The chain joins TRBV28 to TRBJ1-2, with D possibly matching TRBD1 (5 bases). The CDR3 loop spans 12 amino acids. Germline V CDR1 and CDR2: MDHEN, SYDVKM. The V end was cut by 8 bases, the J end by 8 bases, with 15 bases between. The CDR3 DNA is TGTGCCAGCGTGAAACGGGACTGGGGCTACACCTTC. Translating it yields CASVKRDWGYTF.